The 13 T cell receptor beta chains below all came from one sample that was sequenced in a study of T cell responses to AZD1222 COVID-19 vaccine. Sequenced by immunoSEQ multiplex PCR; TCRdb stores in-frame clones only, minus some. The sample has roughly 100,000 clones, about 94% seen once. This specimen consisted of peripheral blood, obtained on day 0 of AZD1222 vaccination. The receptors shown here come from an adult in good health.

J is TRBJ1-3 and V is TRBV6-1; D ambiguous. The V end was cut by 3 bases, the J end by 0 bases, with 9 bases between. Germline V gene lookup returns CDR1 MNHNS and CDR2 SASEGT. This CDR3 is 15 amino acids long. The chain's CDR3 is CASSDGPSSGNTIYF. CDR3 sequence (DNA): TGTGCCAGCAGTGACGGGCCCAGCTCTGGAAACACCATATATTTT.

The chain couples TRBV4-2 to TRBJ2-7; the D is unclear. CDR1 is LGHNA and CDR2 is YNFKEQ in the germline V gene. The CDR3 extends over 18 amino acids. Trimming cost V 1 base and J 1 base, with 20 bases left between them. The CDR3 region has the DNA TGTGCCAGCAGCCAAGGAGTTAGCCCTGGCGTCAGTTCCTACGAGCAGTACTTC. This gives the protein CASSQGVSPGVSSYEQYF.

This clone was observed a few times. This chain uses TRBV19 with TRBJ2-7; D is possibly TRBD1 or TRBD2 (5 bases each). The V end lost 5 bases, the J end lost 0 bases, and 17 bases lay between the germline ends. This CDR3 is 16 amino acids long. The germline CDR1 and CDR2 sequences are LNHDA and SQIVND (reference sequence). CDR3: CASSATRGGSSYEQYF. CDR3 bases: TGTGCCAGTAGTGCGACCCGGGGCGGAAGCTCCTACGAGCAGTACTTC.

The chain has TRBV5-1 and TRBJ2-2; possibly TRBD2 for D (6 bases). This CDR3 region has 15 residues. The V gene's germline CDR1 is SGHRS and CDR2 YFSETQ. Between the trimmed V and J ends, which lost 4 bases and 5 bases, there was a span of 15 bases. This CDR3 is CASSSLEGGTGELFF. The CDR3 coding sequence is TGCGCCAGCAGCAGCTTGGAGGGCGGGACCGGGGAGCTGTTTTTT.

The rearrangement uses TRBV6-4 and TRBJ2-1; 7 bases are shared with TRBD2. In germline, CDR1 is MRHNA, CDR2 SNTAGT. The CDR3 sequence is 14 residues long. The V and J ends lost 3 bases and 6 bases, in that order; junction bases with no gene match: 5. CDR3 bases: TGTGCCAGCAGTGAGTCGGGCGGGAGCAATGAGCAGTTCTTC. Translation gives CASSESGGSNEQFF.

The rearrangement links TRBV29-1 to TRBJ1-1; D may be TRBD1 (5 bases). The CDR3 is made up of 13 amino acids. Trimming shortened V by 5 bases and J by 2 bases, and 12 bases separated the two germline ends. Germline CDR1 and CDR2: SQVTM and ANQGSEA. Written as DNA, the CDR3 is TGCAGCGTTTCGCGGGGGATAAACACTGAAGCTTTCTTT. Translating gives CSVSRGINTEAFF.

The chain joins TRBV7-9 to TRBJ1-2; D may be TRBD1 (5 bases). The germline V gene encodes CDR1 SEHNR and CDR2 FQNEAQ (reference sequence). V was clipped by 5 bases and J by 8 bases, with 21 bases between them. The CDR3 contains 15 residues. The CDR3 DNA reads TGTGCCAGCAGCCCCATCGGGGGGACGAGTTCGGGCTACACCTTC. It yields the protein CASSPIGGTSSGYTF.

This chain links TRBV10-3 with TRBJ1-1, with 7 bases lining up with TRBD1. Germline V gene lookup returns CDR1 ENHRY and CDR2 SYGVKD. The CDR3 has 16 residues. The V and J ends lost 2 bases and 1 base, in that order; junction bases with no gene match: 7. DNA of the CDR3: TGTGCCATCAGTGAGCCGGGACAGAGGGGGAACACTGAAGCTTTCTTT. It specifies CAISEPGQRGNTEAFF.

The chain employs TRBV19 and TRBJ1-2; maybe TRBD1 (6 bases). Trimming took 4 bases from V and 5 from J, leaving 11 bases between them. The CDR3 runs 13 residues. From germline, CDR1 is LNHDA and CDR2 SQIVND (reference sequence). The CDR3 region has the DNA TGTGCCAGTAGTACGGGGGCGGGGTATGGCTACACCTTC. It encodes CASSTGAGYGYTF. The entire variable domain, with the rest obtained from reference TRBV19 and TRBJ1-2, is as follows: DGGITQSPKYLFRKEGQNVTLSCEQNLNHDAMYWYRQDPGQGLRLIYYSQIVNDFQKGDIAEGYSVSREKKESFPLTVTSAQKNPTAFYLCASSTGAGYGYTFGSGTRLTVV.

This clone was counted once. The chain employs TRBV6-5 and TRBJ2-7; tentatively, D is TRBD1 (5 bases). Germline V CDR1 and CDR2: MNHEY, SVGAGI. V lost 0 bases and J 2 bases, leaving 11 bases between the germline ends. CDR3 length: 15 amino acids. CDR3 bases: TGTGCCAGCAGTTACTCGGCAGGGTTGACCTACGAGCAGTACTTC. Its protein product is CASSYSAGLTYEQYF.

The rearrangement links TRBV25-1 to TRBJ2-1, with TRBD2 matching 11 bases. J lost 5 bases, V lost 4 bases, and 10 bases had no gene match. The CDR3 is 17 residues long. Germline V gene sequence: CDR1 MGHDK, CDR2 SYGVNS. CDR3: CASSALIAGGPHNEQFF. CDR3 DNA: TGTGCCAGCAGTGCCCTGATAGCGGGAGGGCCCCACAATGAGCAGTTCTTC.

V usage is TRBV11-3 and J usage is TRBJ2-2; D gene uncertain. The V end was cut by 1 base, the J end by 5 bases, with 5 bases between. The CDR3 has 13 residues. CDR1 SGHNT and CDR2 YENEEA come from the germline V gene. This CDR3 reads CASSLAGTGELFF. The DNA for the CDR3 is TGTGCCAGCAGCTTAGCCGGGACCGGGGAGCTGTTTTTT.

The CDR3 reads CASSSLPGENQPQHF. The CDR3, as DNA: TGTGCCAGCAGCTCCCTCCCAGGAGAAAATCAGCCCCAGCATTTT. J is TRBJ1-5 and V is TRBV7-8; D is undetermined. The V gene's germline CDR1 is SGHVS and CDR2 FQNEAQ. V gave up 4 bases and J gave up 4 bases, with 14 bases separating them. The CDR3 has 15 amino acids.